This T cell receptor beta chain stems from a study of blood T cell repertoires in COVID-19. Sequencing used immunoSEQ multiplex PCR; TCRdb keeps in-frame clones, though not all of them. The data contain 150,000 to 200,000 clones, around 85% of them singletons. This sequence originates from a man aged 50 to 60 who had recovered from COVID-19. The sequencing input was peripheral blood.

CDR3 DNA sequence: TGTGCCACCAGCCGGGGGGGGGCCGGGGCCCAGCATTTT. Its protein product is CATSRGGAGAQHF. The chain recombines TRBV15 with TRBJ1-5, with D tentatively TRBD1 (6 bases). This CDR3 is built from 13 residues. CDR1 and CDR2 (germline): LNHNV, YYDKDF (reference sequence). Trimming removed 5 bases from V and 11 bases from J, with 16 bases in between.